A single sample is the source of the 27 T cell receptor beta chains below, sequenced in a study of cytomegalovirus exposure and HLA in healthy donors (dated by TCRdb to 2015 to 2018). Library preparation was by the immunoSEQ multiplex PCR assay. For the multiplex PCR, a mixture combining 60 forward primers for TCR Vbeta segments and 13 reverse primers for TCR Jbeta segments was used. TCRdb retrieved this table from immuneACCESS and kept in-frame rearrangements only. Not all clones are present; in checked studies, unresolved V genes account for under half, and no reason is known for the remainder. A total of about 180,000 clones appear in this sample, about 80% of them only once. The top ten constitute about 3.8% of the sample. Sequencing used PBMCs. These receptors originate from a woman aged 55-70 years in good health and CMV-seropositive.

The genes are TRBV19 and TRBJ2-2; 11 bases match TRBD2. The CDR3 runs 18 residues. Trimming cost V 3 bases and J 0 bases; bases outside gene matches: 6. CDR1 LNHDA and CDR2 SQIVND come from the germline V gene (reference sequence). The CDR3 nucleotides read TGTGCCAGTAGTATCACCGGACTAGCGGGCGCGAACACCGGGGAGCTGTTTTTT. Its translation: CASSITGLAGANTGELFF.

The chain is built from TRBV6-5 and TRBJ2-7, with D possibly matching TRBD2 (5 bases). CDR3 size: 14 residues. The ends were cut back, 7 bases at V and 4 bases at J, with 17 bases in the middle. Germline values: CDR1 MNHEY, CDR2 SVGAGI. Written as DNA, the CDR3 is TGTGCCAGCACCACCTTAGTCGGGGAATACGAGCAGTACTTC. Encoded protein: CASTTLVGEYEQYF.

This chain uses TRBV5-5 with TRBJ1-3; 10 bases are shared with TRBD1. CDR3 length equals 17 residues. Trimming at V came to 4 bases and at J to 0 bases, leaving 7 bases not matched to a gene. Germline CDR1 is SGHKS and CDR2 is YYEKEE (reference sequence). The CDR3 DNA follows: TGTGCCAGCAGCACACTCGGGACAGGGGACTCTGGAAACACCATATATTTT. This encodes CASSTLGTGDSGNTIYF. Together with reference TRBV5-5 and TRBJ1-3, the CDR3 gives the full variable domain: DAGVTQSPTHLIKTRGQQVTLRCSPISGHKSVSWYQQVLGQGPQFIFQYYEKEERGRGNFPDRFSARQFPNYSSELNVNALLLGDSALYLCASSTLGTGDSGNTIYFGEGSWLTVV.

This chain connects TRBV6-5 to TRBJ1-5; D is possibly TRBD1 (5 bases). Trimming took 7 bases from V and 8 from J, leaving 12 bases between them. CDR1 is MNHEY and CDR2 is SVGAGI in the germline V gene. The CDR3 length is 12 residues. The CDR3 DNA is TGTGCCAGCAATTCGGGGGGGGAGCCCCAGCATTTT. Its protein product is CASNSGGEPQHF.

V and J are TRBV11-2 and TRBJ1-3; 9 positions match TRBD1. The CDR3 contains 18 residues. V trimming: 5 bases; J trimming: 0 bases; junction bases outside the gene matches: 11. Germline V gene lookup returns CDR1 SGHAT and CDR2 FQNNGV. The CDR3 loop is CASSRTFGTGYSGNTIYF. CDR3 DNA: TGTGCCAGCAGCCGTACTTTCGGGACAGGGTACTCTGGAAACACCATATATTTT.

The V gene is TRBV19, the J gene TRBJ1-5; D call uncertain. The CDR3 is 14 residues long. Germline lookup yields CDR1 LNHDA and CDR2 SQIVND (reference sequence). The V gene lost 8 bases and the J gene lost 0 bases, with 11 bases spanning the gap. The CDR3 DNA sequence: TGTGCCAGTGGTACGGTTGCTAGCAATCAGCCCCAGCATTTT. Its protein product is CASGTVASNQPQHF.

This rearrangement joins TRBV28 to TRBJ1-4, with 8 bases that match TRBD1. The V segment lost 5 bases and the J segment 8 bases; nucleotides outside the gene matches: 19. Germline V gene data show CDR1 as MDHEN and CDR2 as SYDVKM. The CDR3 is 18 residues long. Here the CDR3 DNA reads TGTGCCAGCAGTCCACTCTGGGACAGGATTATCGTCGCCGAAAAACTGTTTTTT. Protein sequence: CASSPLWDRIIVAEKLFF.

The chain links TRBV11-2 to TRBJ2-7; D perhaps matches TRBD1 (6 bases). From germline, CDR1 is SGHAT and CDR2 FQNNGV. The V gene lost 8 bases and the J gene lost 6 bases, with 17 bases spanning the gap. The CDR3 runs to 13 residues. The CDR3 region is CASGLGAGAEQYF. CDR3 in DNA: TGTGCCAGCGGCCTCGGGGCAGGGGCCGAGCAGTACTTC.

V usage is TRBV7-2 and J usage is TRBJ2-7; D ambiguous. This CDR3 spans 15 amino acids. The V and J ends lost 1 base and 0 bases respectively, with 10 bases between them. The germline gives CDR1 SGHTA, CDR2 FQGNSA. CDR3 in amino acids: CASSLEPGFSYEQYF. The DNA of the CDR3 is TGTGCCAGCAGCTTAGAGCCGGGTTTCTCCTACGAGCAGTACTTC.

The chain uses TRBV28 and TRBJ2-3; TRBD1 matches at 7 bases. The trim removed 6 bases at V and 0 bases at J, leaving 3 bases unmatched. Germline values: CDR1 MDHEN, CDR2 SYDVKM. This CDR3 has 14 residues. This chain's CDR3 is CASREQGSTDTQYF. CDR3 DNA: TGTGCCAGCAGGGAACAGGGGAGCACAGATACGCAGTATTTT.

This clone has just a few counts. The rearrangement links TRBV5-1 to TRBJ2-1, with 8 bases fitting TRBD2. The germline V gene has CDR1 SGHRS and CDR2 YFSETQ. The CDR3 runs 18 residues. V trimming: 0 bases; J trimming: 4 bases; junction bases outside the gene matches: 12. Here the CDR3 reads CASSLEGHGGGPYNEQFF. The CDR3 DNA follows: TGCGCCAGCAGCTTGGAGGGCCACGGGGGGGGCCCATACAATGAGCAGTTCTTC.

This rearrangement joins TRBV2 to TRBJ2-2; 7 nucleotides line up with TRBD1. Trimming took 4 bases from V and 7 from J; bases not matched to a gene: 12. Germline CDR1 SNHLY, CDR2 FYNNEI. CDR3 size: 16 residues. The CDR3 sequence: CASSAETGYDVGELFF. CDR3 nucleotides: TGTGCCAGCAGTGCCGAGACAGGGTATGATGTCGGGGAGCTGTTTTTT.

The chain carries TRBV30 and TRBJ2-5; TRBD2 matches at 9 bases. The CDR3 totals 16 residues. CDR1 GTSNPN and CDR2 SVGIG come from the germline V gene (reference sequence). The V gene end was trimmed by 0 bases and the J gene end by 5 bases; junction bases not matched to a gene: 10. The CDR3 loop reads CAWSVLRGGVWETQYF. The DNA for the CDR3 is TGTGCCTGGAGTGTACTTCGCGGGGGGGTATGGGAGACCCAGTACTTC.

The chain couples TRBV5-8 to TRBJ2-2; perhaps TRBD2 as D (6 bases). The CDR3 consists of 15 residues. From germline, CDR1 is SGHTS and CDR2 YDEGEE. The V end lost 3 bases, the J end lost 4 bases, and 13 bases lay between the germline ends. The CDR3 nucleotides read TGTGCCAGCAGCTGGGACGTGGAGGGCACCGGGGAGCTGTTTTTT. This codes for CASSWDVEGTGELFF.

The chain is built from TRBV7-8 and TRBJ2-5; D is possibly TRBD2 (6 bases). The germline V and J ends were trimmed by 5 bases and 2 bases, with 15 bases remaining between them. The CDR3 covers 15 residues. Germline V gene sequence: CDR1 SGHVS, CDR2 FQNEAQ. CDR3 DNA: TGTGCCAGCAGCGTCCAGGGCGGACTACAAGAGACCCAGTACTTC. It translates to CASSVQGGLQETQYF.

The CDR3 sequence: CASSDGQGTRAFF. CDR3 DNA sequence: TGTGCCAGCAGCGACGGACAGGGGACCCGAGCTTTCTTT. The V call is TRBV6-5, the J call TRBJ1-1; 9 bases align to TRBD1. Germline loops: CDR1 MNHEY, CDR2 SVGAGI. V trimming: 6 bases; J trimming: 10 bases; junction bases outside the gene matches: 9. The CDR3 sequence is 13 residues long.

The chain links TRBV11-1 to TRBJ2-1; D gene unclear. Germline-derived CDR1 and CDR2 are SGHAT and FQDESV (reference sequence). The CDR3 length is 16 residues. The V gene lost 7 bases and the J gene lost 4 bases, with 20 bases spanning the gap. CDR3: CASTSMERSTYNEQFF. CDR3 nucleotide sequence: TGTGCCAGCACCTCGATGGAGCGTTCCACTTACAATGAGCAGTTCTTC.

The CDR3 sequence: CSASGEETQYF. Written as DNA, the CDR3 is TGCAGTGCTAGCGGGGAAGAGACCCAGTACTTC. This chain connects TRBV20-1 to TRBJ2-5; possibly TRBD2 for D (5 bases). Germline V gene data show CDR1 as DFQATT and CDR2 as SNEGSKA (reference sequence). This CDR3 has 11 residues. Trimming removed 3 bases from V and 3 bases from J, with 5 bases in between.

The gene calls are TRBV5-1 and TRBJ2-2, with D tentatively TRBD2 (6 bases). The CDR3 is made up of 14 amino acids. Deletions cut 4 bases from V and 2 bases from J, with 9 bases between. CDR1 and CDR2 from the germline V gene are SGHRS and YFSETQ. CDR3 DNA sequence: TGCGCCAGCAGCCGGGACTTCAACACCGGGGAGCTGTTTTTT. Amino acid sequence: CASSRDFNTGELFF.

The table lists this clone with a count of one. This chain links TRBV19 with TRBJ1-1; D remains ambiguous. V was cut by 2 bases and J by 4 bases, with 11 bases left in between. This CDR3 spans 14 amino acids. Germline CDR1 LNHDA, CDR2 SQIVND (reference sequence). CDR3: CASSIPGGGTEAFF. CDR3 nucleotide sequence: TGTGCCAGTAGTATACCAGGAGGCGGCACTGAAGCTTTCTTT.

The chain uses TRBV28 and TRBJ2-3; D not resolved. The CDR3 totals 12 residues. Per the germline V gene, CDR1 is MDHEN and CDR2 is SYDVKM. V dropped 6 bases and J dropped 7 bases, with 11 bases sitting between them. The CDR3 nucleotides are TGTGCCAGCAGCCTGGCACAGAATACGCAGTATTTT. Encoded protein: CASSLAQNTQYF.

This clone was seen a few times. The CDR3 DNA reads TGTGCCAGCAGTGGACTAGCGGGTTACACCGGGGAGCTGTTTTTT. This encodes CASSGLAGYTGELFF. The V call is TRBV7-2, the J call TRBJ2-2; 11 bases are shared with TRBD2. V lost 6 bases to trimming and J lost 3 bases; unmatched junction nucleotides: 3. CDR1 SGHTA and CDR2 FQGNSA come from the germline V gene. The CDR3 totals 15 residues.

The V call is TRBV28, the J call TRBJ1-5, with D hard to call. Germline lookup yields CDR1 MDHEN and CDR2 SYDVKM. CDR3 length: 14 residues. The ends were cut back, 7 bases at V and 4 bases at J, with 14 bases in the middle. The chain's CDR3 is CASNEGNGNQPQHF. CDR3 in DNA: TGTGCCAGCAACGAGGGAAATGGTAATCAGCCCCAGCATTTT.

This rearrangement joins TRBV30 to TRBJ1-2, with 10 bases aligning to TRBD1. Germline CDR1 GTSNPN, CDR2 SVGIG (reference sequence). With V trimmed by 2 bases and J by 8 bases, 8 bases remained unmatched. CDR3 length: 14 amino acids. CDR3 DNA sequence: TGTGCCTGGAGTACTAGACAGGGGGCGGGGGGCTACACCTTC. Translated: CAWSTRQGAGGYTF. The full variable domain, rest sourced from reference TRBV30 and TRBJ1-2, is SQTIHQWPATLVQPVGSPLSLECTVEGTSNPNLYWYRQAAGRGLQLLFYSVGIGQISSEVPQNLSASRPQDRQFILSSKKLLLSDSGFYLCAWSTRQGAGGYTFGSGTRLTVV.

The chain combines TRBV4-2 with TRBJ1-5; D is perhaps TRBD1 (6 bases). With 3 bases removed from V and 11 bases from J, the gap between germline ends came to 11 bases. The CDR3 runs to 12 residues. CDR1 LGHNA and CDR2 YNFKEQ come from the germline V gene. CDR3 residues: CASSQTTGTQHF. CDR3 bases: TGTGCCAGCAGCCAGACGACAGGAACCCAGCATTTT.

The chain joins TRBV30 to TRBJ2-7; TRBD1 is a possible D gene (5 bases). Germline CDR1 GTSNPN, CDR2 SVGIG (reference sequence). The CDR3 spans 13 residues. V lost 3 bases to trimming and J lost 6 bases, with 15 bases between them. DNA for the CDR3: TGTGCCTGGAGCTTCCTCAGGGATGGCGAGCAGTACTTC. Its translation: CAWSFLRDGEQYF. The full variable domain, with the rest looked up from reference TRBV30 and TRBJ2-7, is SQTIHQWPATLVQPVGSPLSLECTVEGTSNPNLYWYRQAAGRGLQLLFYSVGIGQISSEVPQNLSASRPQDRQFILSSKKLLLSDSGFYLCAWSFLRDGEQYFGPGTRLTVT.

This clone has just a few counts. V usage is TRBV28 and J usage is TRBJ2-5; D is unclear. V shed 3 bases and J shed 1 base, with 9 bases lying between them. The CDR3 totals 14 residues. Looked up from germline, CDR1 is MDHEN and CDR2 is SYDVKM. CDR3 DNA sequence: TGTGCCAGCAGTTTGCGCTACCGCCAAGAGACCCAGTACTTC. As protein: CASSLRYRQETQYF. The whole variable domain, remainder taken from reference TRBV28 and TRBJ2-5, is DVKVTQSSRYLVKRTGEKVFLECVQDMDHENMFWYRQDPGLGLRLIYFSYDVKMKEKGDIPEGYSVSREKKERFSLILESASTNQTSMYLCASSLRYRQETQYFGPGTRLLVL.